The next 17 T cell receptor beta chains were all read from a single sample in a study of CD4 T cells in relation to SARS-CoV-2 and coronaviruses. Profiled with immunoSEQ multiplex PCR; TCRdb holds only in-frame clones, not every one. Among fewer than 20,000 clones listed, 60% to 80% were seen once. Before the COVID-19 pandemic, during about 2010-2019, CD4+ T cells were taken from unexposed donors. After about 10 days of culture, CD4+ T cells were isolated. Antigens of these TCRs are unknown. Sequencing was carried out using CD4+ T cells from PBMCs, cultured in vitro. Receptors originate from a human donor in good health.

The rearrangement uses TRBV27 and TRBJ2-5; D may be TRBD1 (6 bases). The CDR3 loop spans 14 amino acids. Germline V lookup: CDR1 MNHEY, CDR2 SMNVEV (reference sequence). The germline V and J ends were trimmed by 5 bases and 5 bases, with 15 bases remaining between them. The CDR3 DNA follows: TGTGCCAGCAGTCCTAACAGGGATTGGGAGACCCAGTACTTC. Translating it yields CASSPNRDWETQYF.

V is TRBV7-9 and J is TRBJ2-1, with TRBD2 identical over 9 bases. J was trimmed by 8 bases and V by 4 bases; bases with no gene match: 6. The CDR3 runs 14 residues. CDR1 and CDR2 (germline): SEHNR, FQNEAQ (reference sequence). The CDR3 region has the DNA TGTGCCAGCAGCTCGACTAGCGGCCCCCATGAGCAGTTCTTC. This translates into CASSSTSGPHEQFF.

V usage is TRBV24-1 and J usage is TRBJ1-2; 7 bases line up with TRBD1. Losses at the gene ends were 4 bases for V and 6 bases for J; bases not matched to a gene: 7. This CDR3 has 14 residues. The germline gives CDR1 KGHDR, CDR2 SFDVKD. Written as DNA, the CDR3 is TGTGCCACCAGTGAAGCCGACAGGGTGGATGGCTACACCTTC. Translation gives CATSEADRVDGYTF.

The V call is TRBV28, the J call TRBJ2-7; D is perhaps TRBD1 or TRBD2 (5 bases each). Germline assignment: CDR1 MDHEN and CDR2 SYDVKM. This CDR3 region has 14 residues. V lost 6 bases, J lost 2 bases, and 14 bases lay in between. The CDR3 loop is CASSLGPGTYEQYF. In DNA, the CDR3 is TGTGCCAGCAGCCTGGGACCAGGGACCTACGAGCAGTACTTC.

This clone counts as large (0.1 to 1%). This sequence joins TRBV6-2 or TRBV6-3 and TRBJ2-7; 11 nucleotides align to TRBD2. This CDR3 is built from 16 residues. V trimming: 6 bases; J trimming: 2 bases; junction bases outside the gene matches: 9. In germline, CDR1 is MNHEY, CDR2 SVGEGT. The CDR3 bases are TGTGCCAGCAGCCTTACTAGCGGGAGCCCAACCTACGAGCAGTACTTC. Encoded protein: CASSLTSGSPTYEQYF.

CDR3 in amino acids: CASRSGTSGVTGELFF. The CDR3, as DNA: TGTGCCAGCAGGTCCGGGACTAGCGGGGTGACCGGGGAGCTGTTTTTT. The chain employs TRBV5-4 and TRBJ2-2; 13 bases are shared with TRBD2. Germline V lookup: CDR1 SGHNT, CDR2 YYREEE (reference sequence). The ends lost 5 bases at V and 5 bases at J; junction bases unmatched: 6. This CDR3 contains 16 residues.

V is TRBV30 and J is TRBJ2-1, with 7 bases lining up with TRBD1. This CDR3 is 13 amino acids long. Germline V lookup: CDR1 GTSNPN, CDR2 SVGIG (reference sequence). V gave up 4 bases and J gave up 5 bases; unmatched junction bases: 5. CDR3 coding DNA: TGTGCCTGGATACCGCAGGGGGACAATGAGCAGTTCTTC. Protein sequence: CAWIPQGDNEQFF.

The rearrangement links TRBV30 to TRBJ1-1; D unclear. Germline-derived CDR1 and CDR2 are GTSNPN and SVGIG (reference sequence). The length of the CDR3 is 12 residues. V was cut by 3 bases and J by 3 bases, with 8 bases left in between. CDR3 loop: CAWRGEDTEAFF. The CDR3 coding sequence is TGTGCCTGGAGGGGAGAGGACACTGAAGCTTTCTTT. Variable domain in full (rest from reference TRBV30 and TRBJ1-1): SQTIHQWPATLVQPVGSPLSLECTVEGTSNPNLYWYRQAAGRGLQLLFYSVGIGQISSEVPQNLSASRPQDRQFILSSKKLLLSDSGFYLCAWRGEDTEAFFGQGTRLTVV.

V is TRBV5-1 and J is TRBJ2-5; D call uncertain. V lost 1 base and J 1 base, leaving 5 bases between the germline ends. This CDR3 has 13 residues. Per germline, CDR1 SGHRS and CDR2 YFSETQ. The CDR3 loop reads CASSLNTQETQYF. The CDR3 region has the DNA TGCGCCAGCAGCTTGAACACCCAAGAGACCCAGTACTTC.

Relative to its sample, this clone is large. V is TRBV7-2 and J is TRBJ2-3; D unresolved. V was shortened by 0 bases and J by 0 bases, with 7 bases between the two germline ends. Germline loops: CDR1 SGHTA, CDR2 FQGNSA. This CDR3 is 15 amino acids long. Here the CDR3 DNA reads TGTGCCAGCAGCTTAGCCCTACAGAGCACAGATACGCAGTATTTT. It translates to CASSLALQSTDTQYF.

The V gene is TRBV5-4, the J gene TRBJ1-1; D call uncertain. V lost 2 bases to trimming and J lost 0 bases, with 11 bases between them. The CDR3 totals 15 residues. Germline V lookup: CDR1 SGHNT, CDR2 YYREEE (reference sequence). The CDR3 nucleotides read TGTGCCAGCAGCTTTGGGGAGGGCGTGAACACTGAAGCTTTCTTT. It yields the protein CASSFGEGVNTEAFF.

This clone has just a few counts. The rearrangement joins TRBV7-3 to TRBJ1-3, with 8 bases fitting TRBD1. Germline CDR1 is SGHTA and CDR2 is FQGTGA. The CDR3 is 14 residues long. V lost 6 bases to trimming and J lost 4 bases; unmatched junction nucleotides: 5. CDR3 nucleotide sequence: TGTGCCAGCAGTCTAACAGGGGGAGGAAACACCATATATTTT. It translates to CASSLTGGGNTIYF.

This chain joins TRBV2 and TRBJ2-3, with a tentative D call TRBD1 (7 bases). V lost 6 bases and J 0 bases, leaving 22 bases between the germline ends. CDR1 and CDR2 (germline): SNHLY, FYNNEI. This CDR3 has 18 residues. This CDR3 reads CASRTPRQGLSSTDTQYF. The CDR3 DNA reads as TGTGCCAGCAGGACACCGAGACAGGGACTTTCTAGCACAGATACGCAGTATTTT.

The J gene is TRBJ1-3, the V gene TRBV6-5, with 8 bases fitting TRBD1. The CDR3 extends over 13 amino acids. Per the germline V gene, CDR1 is MNHEY and CDR2 is SVGAGI. V dropped 6 bases and J dropped 2; count of bases not matched to a gene: 0. This CDR3 reads CASRTGAGNTIYF. Written as DNA, the CDR3 is TGTGCCAGCAGGACAGGGGCTGGAAACACCATATATTTT.

The table lists this clone with a count of one. The J gene is TRBJ2-1, the V gene TRBV19; perhaps TRBD2 as D (5 bases). Trimming cost V 5 bases and J 9 bases, with 14 bases left between them. The germline V gene encodes CDR1 LNHDA and CDR2 SQIVND (reference sequence). The CDR3 contains 13 residues. CDR3 loop: CASSSVSGGEQFF. The DNA of the CDR3 is TGTGCCAGTAGTTCCGTGAGCGGTGGTGAGCAGTTCTTC.

This chain connects TRBV19 to TRBJ2-1, with 8 bases that match TRBD2. Germline CDR1 is LNHDA and CDR2 is SQIVND (reference sequence). The CDR3 sequence is 16 residues long. The trim removed 8 bases at V and 0 bases at J, leaving 9 bases unmatched. For the CDR3, the DNA is TGTGCCAGTCGTCAATTAGCGGGGAGCTCCTACAATGAGCAGTTCTTC. This gives the protein CASRQLAGSSYNEQFF.

The rearrangement uses TRBV19 and TRBJ2-2, with a weak D call TRBD1 (5 bases). CDR3 length: 13 amino acids. The V gene lost 2 bases and the J gene lost 7 bases, with 8 bases spanning the gap. CDR1 is LNHDA and CDR2 is SQIVND in the germline V gene (reference sequence). The CDR3 is CASSIQTVGELFF. The CDR3 coding sequence is TGTGCCAGTAGTATACAGACAGTCGGGGAGCTGTTTTTT. The variable domain in full, completed from reference TRBV19 and TRBJ2-2, reads DGGITQSPKYLFRKEGQNVTLSCEQNLNHDAMYWYRQDPGQGLRLIYYSQIVNDFQKGDIAEGYSVSREKKESFPLTVTSAQKNPTAFYLCASSIQTVGELFFGEGSRLTVL.